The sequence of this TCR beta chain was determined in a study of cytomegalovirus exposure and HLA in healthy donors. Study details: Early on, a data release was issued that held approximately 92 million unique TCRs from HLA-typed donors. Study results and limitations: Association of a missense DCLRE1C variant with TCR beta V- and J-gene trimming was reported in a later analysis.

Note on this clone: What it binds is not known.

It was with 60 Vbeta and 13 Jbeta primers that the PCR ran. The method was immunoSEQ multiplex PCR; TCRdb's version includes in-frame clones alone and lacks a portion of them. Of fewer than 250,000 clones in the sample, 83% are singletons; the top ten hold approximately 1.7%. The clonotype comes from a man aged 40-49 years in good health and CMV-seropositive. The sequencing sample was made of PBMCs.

The CDR3 sequence is CASSLTARDGRGYGYTF. In nucleotides, the CDR3 is TGTGCCAGCAGCTTAACGGCACGGGACGGCAGGGGCTATGGCTACACCTTC. The chain couples TRBV7-2 to TRBJ1-2; TRBD1 might be the D (6 bases). The germline CDR1 and CDR2 sequences are SGHTA and FQGNSA. V was clipped by 2 bases and J by 4 bases, with 20 bases between them. The CDR3 runs to 17 residues.